This is a list of T cell receptor beta chains from one sample in a study of blood T cell repertoires in COVID-19. Libraries were prepared by immunoSEQ multiplex PCR; TCRdb keeps only in-frame clonotypes and omits some of them. The sample shows hundreds of thousands of clones, around 83% of them seen only once. Sequenced material: peripheral blood. These receptors were collected from a woman aged 45-65 years with acute or convalescent COVID-19. CDR3s include the opening cysteine and the closing phenylalanine or tryptophan. D genes are given only for firm matches. The listing skips clone size in some rows; elsewhere it reads once, few, many or a size class.

TRBJ2-7 TRBV4-2 - once CASSQGRSSYEQYF TGTGCCAGCAGCCAAGGCCGGAGCTCCTATGAGCAGTACTTC
TRBJ2-5 TRBV28 - - CASSLPGEYQETQYF TGTGCCAGCAGTTTACCAGGGGAGTACCAAGAGACCCAGTACTTC
TRBJ2-7 TRBV7-9 TRBD2 - CASSLTAGGSPQQYF TGTGCCAGCAGCCTTACGGCGGGAGGGAGCCCTCAGCAGTACTTC
TRBJ2-5 TRBV23-1 - - CASSQSQYRERGVETQYF TGCGCCAGCAGTCAATCCCAATACAGGGAACGAGGAGTGGAGACCCAGTACTTC
TRBJ2-1 TRBV28 - - CASSLFGLATNEQFF TGTGCCAGCAGTTTATTCGGCCTAGCGACCAATGAGCAGTTCTTC
TRBJ2-2 TRBV5-1 TRBD2 once CASSFLAGETGELFF TGCGCCAGCAGCTTTCTAGCGGGAGAAACCGGGGAGCTGTTTTTT
TRBJ1-3 TRBV5-1 TRBD1 once CASSLAGTVSGNTIYF TGCGCCAGCAGCTTGGCCGGGACAGTCTCTGGAAACACCATATATTTT
TRBJ1-2 TRBV29-1 - - CSVARGDGYTF TGCAGCGTTGCTCGGGGAGATGGCTACACCTTC
TRBJ1-2 TRBV6-5 - - CASSLTGLYGYTF TGTGCCAGCAGTTTAACAGGGCTCTATGGCTACACCTTC
TRBJ1-5 TRBV27 - once CASSSAGQNQPQHF TGTGCCAGCAGTTCGGCAGGACAGAATCAGCCCCAGCATTTT
TRBJ1-1 TRBV15 TRBD1 once CATRGTGSVTEAFF TGTGCCACCAGGGGGACAGGGAGCGTCACTGAAGCTTTCTTT
TRBJ2-7 TRBV2 TRBD1 - CASSGEPGQENEQYF TGTGCCAGCAGTGGAGAGCCGGGACAGGAGAACGAGCAGTACTTC
TRBJ2-1 TRBV27 TRBD1 once CASSMDRDSYNEQFF TGTGCCAGCAGCATGGACAGGGACTCCTACAATGAGCAGTTCTTC
TRBJ1-5 TRBV6-5 TRBD1 once CASSYSGQGNQPQHF TGTGCCAGCAGTTACTCCGGACAGGGCAATCAGCCCCAGCATTTT
TRBJ2-7 TRBV4-2 TRBD2 - CASSQALAVSYEQYF TGTGCCAGCAGCCAAGCTCTAGCGGTCTCCTACGAGCAGTACTTC
TRBJ2-3 TRBV2 - - CASSDVITDTQYF TGTGCCAGCAGTGACGTTATAACAGATACGCAGTATTTT
TRBJ2-3 TRBV6-4 - - CASSDDAAGTDTQYF TGTGCCAGCAGTGACGACGCGGCAGGCACAGATACGCAGTATTTT
TRBJ1-1 TRBV19 TRBD1 - CASTWDRAVNTEAFF TGTGCCAGTACCTGGGACAGGGCGGTGAACACTGAAGCTTTCTTT
TRBJ1-6 TRBV9 - - CASSARMWTDHNSPLHF TGTGCCAGCAGCGCCCGGATGTGGACAGACCATAATTCACCCCTCCACTTT
TRBJ2-3 TRBV5-8 TRBD2 few CASSPGLAGVLSTDTQYF TGTGCCAGCAGCCCGGGACTAGCGGGAGTTTTATCGACAGATACGCAGTATTTT
TRBJ2-5 TRBV7-9 TRBD1 - CASSLGDRGPETQYF TGTGCCAGCAGCTTGGGGGACAGGGGGCCAGAGACCCAGTACTTC
TRBJ2-2 TRBV25-1 - - CASSESRSTGELFF TGTGCCAGCAGTGAGTCACGGAGCACCGGGGAGCTGTTTTTT
TRBJ1-2 TRBV19 TRBD1 - CASNPLDRGNYGYTF TGTGCCAGTAACCCCCTAGACAGGGGAAACTATGGCTACACCTTC
TRBJ2-7 TRBV2 - - CASSLGQLYEQYF TGTGCCAGCAGTCTTGGACAACTCTACGAGCAGTACTTC
TRBJ1-6 TRBV4-1 - - CASSPSNSYNSPLHF TGCGCCAGCAGCCCCTCTAACTCCTATAATTCACCCCTCCACTTT
TRBJ1-3 TRBV2 - - CASSGGGNTIYF TGTGCCAGCAGTGGAGGGGGAAACACCATATATTTT
TRBJ2-1 TRBV15 - - CATSRGGQTGKVYNEQFF TGTGCCACCAGCAGAGGAGGGCAAACGGGAAAGGTCTACAATGAGCAGTTCTTC
TRBJ2-3 TRBV3-1/TRBV3-2 - - CASSPLGTSTDTQYF TGTGCCAGCAGCCCCCTTGGGACTAGCACAGATACGCAGTATTTT
TRBJ2-7 TRBV12-3/TRBV12-4 - - CASSLQGKQYF TGTGCCAGCAGTCTACAGGGAAAGCAGTACTTC
TRBJ1-4 TRBV9 - - CASSSQGRTNEKLFF TGTGCCAGCAGCTCACAGGGCAGGACTAATGAAAAACTGTTTTTT
TRBJ1-5 TRBV5-6 TRBD1 few CASSLWQGDQPQHF TGTGCCAGCAGCTTGTGGCAGGGGGATCAGCCCCAGCATTTT
TRBJ2-7 TRBV5-1 - - CASSGLIPYEQYF TGCGCCAGCTCGGGGTTAATCCCCTACGAGCAGTACTTC
TRBJ2-7 TRBV15 - - CATSRGGDGSYEQYF TGTGCCACCAGCAGAGGAGGCGACGGATCCTACGAGCAGTACTTC
TRBJ2-5 TRBV24-1 TRBD2 once CATSDAGLAGAAEETQYF TGTGCCACCAGTGATGCGGGACTAGCGGGCGCGGCTGAAGAGACCCAGTACTTC
TRBJ2-3 TRBV5-1 TRBD2 - CASSFRLAADTQYF TGCGCCAGCAGCTTTCGACTAGCGGCAGATACGCAGTATTTT
TRBJ2-1 TRBV6-6 TRBD2 - CASTLRGLAGEQFF TGTGCCAGCACCTTAAGGGGACTAGCAGGGGAGCAGTTCTTC
TRBJ1-1 TRBV3-1/TRBV3-2 - - CASSQGGPAGWTEAFF TGTGCCAGCAGCCAAGGCGGACCGGCGGGTTGGACTGAAGCTTTCTTT
TRBJ2-1 TRBV7-2 TRBD2 - CASSSGLAGGTYNEQFF TGTGCCAGCAGCTCTGGACTAGCGGGAGGGACATACAATGAGCAGTTCTTC
TRBJ2-7 TRBV30 TRBD2 - CAWSATGLAGMFEQYF TGTGCCTGGAGTGCCACCGGACTAGCGGGAATGTTCGAGCAGTACTTC
TRBJ2-3 TRBV5-1 TRBD2 - CASSLIAGGPATDTQYF TGCGCCAGCAGCTTAATAGCGGGAGGGCCCGCCACAGATACGCAGTATTTT
TRBJ2-7 TRBV6-5 TRBD1 - CASSLGTGVYEQYF TGTGCCAGCAGCCTGGGGACAGGGGTCTACGAGCAGTACTTC
TRBJ1-3 TRBV3-1/TRBV3-2 - - CASSLTDSGNTIYF TGTGCCAGCAGCCTGACAGACTCTGGAAACACCATATATTTT
TRBJ1-1 TRBV30 TRBD1 - CAWSSGQGRAEAFF TGTGCCTGGAGCTCCGGACAGGGGAGGGCTGAAGCTTTCTTT
TRBJ1-1 TRBV19 TRBD1 - CASGQGANYMNTEAFF TGTGCCAGTGGCCAGGGGGCGAACTACATGAACACTGAAGCTTTCTTT
TRBJ2-7 TRBV11-2 TRBD1 - CASSRDRAPYEQYF TGTGCCAGCAGCCGAGACAGGGCCCCCTACGAGCAGTACTTC
TRBJ2-7 TRBV5-1 TRBD1 - CASSPTGGVSYEQYF TGCGCCAGCAGCCCGACAGGGGGGGTCTCCTACGAGCAGTACTTC